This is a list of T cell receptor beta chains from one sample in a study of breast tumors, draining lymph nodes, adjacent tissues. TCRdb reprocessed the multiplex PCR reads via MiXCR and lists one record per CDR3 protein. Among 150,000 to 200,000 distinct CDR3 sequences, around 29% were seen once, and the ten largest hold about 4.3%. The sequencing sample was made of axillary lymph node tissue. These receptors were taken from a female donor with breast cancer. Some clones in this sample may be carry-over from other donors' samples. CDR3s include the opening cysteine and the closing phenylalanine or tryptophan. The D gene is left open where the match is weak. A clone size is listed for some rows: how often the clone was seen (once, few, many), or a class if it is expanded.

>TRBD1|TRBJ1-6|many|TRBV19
CASSTGQGGRSPLHF
TGTGCCAGTAGTACCGGACAGGGGGGAAGGTCACCCCTCCACTTT
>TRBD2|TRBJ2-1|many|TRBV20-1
CSARELAGVEEQFF
TGCAGTGCTAGAGAACTAGCGGGAGTGGAAGAGCAGTTCTTC
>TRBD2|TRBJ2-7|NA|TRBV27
CASSLSGTSGTPGYF
TGTGCCAGCAGTTTATCGGGGACTAGCGGGACCCCGGGGTACTTC
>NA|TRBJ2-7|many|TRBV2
CANAQFGDLSYEQYF
TGTGCCAACGCTCAGTTCGGGGACCTCTCCTACGAGCAGTACTTC
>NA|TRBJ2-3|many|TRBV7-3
CASSNKSGPTDTQYF
TGTGCCAGCAGCAATAAAAGCGGGCCCACAGATACGCAGTATTTT
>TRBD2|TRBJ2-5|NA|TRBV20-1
CSARDMGGGVQETQYF
TGCAGTGCTAGAGATATGGGCGGGGGGGTACAAGAGACCCAGTACTTC
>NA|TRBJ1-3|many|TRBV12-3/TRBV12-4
CASSLPGRGGNTIYF
TGTGCCAGCAGTTTACCGGGGAGAGGTGGAAACACCATATATTTT
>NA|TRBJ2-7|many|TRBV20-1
CSATASYEQYF
TGCAGTGCTACGGCGTCCTACGAGCAGTACTTC
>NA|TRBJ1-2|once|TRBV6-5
CASSLTSADYGYTF
TGTGCCAGCAGCCTTACGTCCGCTGACTATGGCTACACCTTC
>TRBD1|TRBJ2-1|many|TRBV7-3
CASSPRTGGWEQFF
TGTGCCAGCAGCCCTCGGACAGGGGGCTGGGAGCAGTTCTTC
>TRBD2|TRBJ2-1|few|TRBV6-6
CASSYPPGSGRTNEQFF
TGTGCCAGCAGTTACCCCCCCGGTAGCGGGAGGACCAATGAGCAGTTCTTC
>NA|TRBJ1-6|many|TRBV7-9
CASSLEGNSPLHF
TGTGCCAGCAGCTTAGAGGGGAATTCACCCCTCCACTTT
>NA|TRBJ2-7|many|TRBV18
CASSPRSYEQYF
TGTGCCAGCTCACCACGATCCTACGAGCAGTACTTC
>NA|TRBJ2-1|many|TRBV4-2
CASSQDGTRGQFF
TGTGCCAGCAGCCAAGATGGTACCAGAGGGCAGTTCTTC
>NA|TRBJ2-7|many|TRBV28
CASSLTGGRGEQYF
TGTGCCAGCAGTTTAACCGGGGGAAGAGGAGAGCAGTACTTC
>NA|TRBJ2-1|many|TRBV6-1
CASRGMGLYNEQFF
TGTGCCAGCAGGGGGATGGGGCTGTACAATGAGCAGTTCTTC
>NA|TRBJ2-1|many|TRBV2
CASSGSRNNEQFF
TGTGCCAGCAGCGGAAGCCGGAACAATGAGCAGTTCTTC
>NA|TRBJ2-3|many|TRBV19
CASSTIGSTTATDTQYF
TGTGCCAGTAGTACCATCGGCTCAACCACAGCCACAGATACGCAGTATTTT
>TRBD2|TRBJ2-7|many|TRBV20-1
CSARRVTSAYSYEQYF
TGCAGTGCTAGACGGGTGACTAGCGCGTACTCCTACGAGCAGTACTTC
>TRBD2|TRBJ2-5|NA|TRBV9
CASSVAGGSETQYF
TGTGCCAGCAGCGTGGCGGGGGGGAGTGAGACCCAGTACTTC
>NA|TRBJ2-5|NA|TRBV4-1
CASSSGPRETQYF
TGCGCCAGCAGCTCGGGCCCGAGAGAGACCCAGTACTTC
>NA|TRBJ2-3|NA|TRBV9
CASSLKPAGDTQYF
TGTGCCAGCAGCCTGAAACCAGCGGGAGATACGCAGTATTTT
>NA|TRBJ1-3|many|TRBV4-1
CASSQESTSGNTIYF
TGCGCCAGCAGCCAAGAATCCACCTCTGGAAACACCATATATTTT
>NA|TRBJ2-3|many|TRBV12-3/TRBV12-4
CASRLKDTQYF
TGTGCCAGCAGACTCAAAGATACGCAGTATTTT
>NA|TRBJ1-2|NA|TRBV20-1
CSARSRTGLYGYTF
TGCAGTGCTAGATCCAGAACCGGGCTTTATGGCTACACCTTC
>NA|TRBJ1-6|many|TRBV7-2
CASHWGLSSSYNSPLHF
TGTGCCAGCCATTGGGGCCTCTCGAGCTCCTATAATTCACCCCTCCACTTT
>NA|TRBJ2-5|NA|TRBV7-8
CASSPLGETQYF
TGTGCCAGCAGCCCACTTGGAGAGACCCAGTACTTC
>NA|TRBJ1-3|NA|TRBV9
CASSRDITGGNTIYF
TGTGCCAGCAGCCGAGATATAACGGGTGGAAACACCATATATTTT
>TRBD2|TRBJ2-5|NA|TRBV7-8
CASSVRLADQETQYF
TGTGCCAGCAGCGTTCGCCTAGCGGATCAAGAGACCCAGTACTTC
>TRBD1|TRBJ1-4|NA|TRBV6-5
CASSSQGAWTLRADEKLFF
TGTGCCAGCAGTTCCCAGGGGGCATGGACGTTAAGAGCTGATGAAAAACTGTTTTTT
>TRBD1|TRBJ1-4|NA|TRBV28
CASSLDRVEKLFF
TGTGCCAGCAGTTTAGACAGGGTTGAAAAACTGTTTTTT
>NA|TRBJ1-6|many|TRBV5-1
CASSSDRGRNSPLHF
TGCGCCAGCAGCTCCGACCGGGGGCGAAACTCACCCCTCCACTTT
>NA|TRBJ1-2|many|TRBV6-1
CASSEELYLGYTF
TGTGCCAGCAGTGAAGAACTGTACCTTGGCTACACCTTC
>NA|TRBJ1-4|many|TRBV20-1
CSASRQATNEKLFF
TGCAGTGCTAGTAGACAGGCGACTAATGAAAAACTGTTTTTT
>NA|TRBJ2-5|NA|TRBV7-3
CASSLVGSVVAEQETQYF
TGTGCCAGCAGCTTAGTCGGGAGTGTGGTAGCGGAACAAGAGACCCAGTACTTC
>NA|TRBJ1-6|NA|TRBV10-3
CAISGPNSSYHYPLHF
TGTGCCATCAGTGGGCCCAATTCCTCCTATCATTACCCCCTCCACTTT
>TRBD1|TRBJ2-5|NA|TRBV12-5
CASGLKGQLGQETQYF
TGTGCTAGTGGTTTGAAGGGACAGTTAGGACAAGAGACCCAGTACTTC
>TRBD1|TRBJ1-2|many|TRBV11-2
CASSLDPGGLYGYTF
TGTGCCAGCAGCTTAGATCCAGGGGGCCTTTATGGCTACACCTTC
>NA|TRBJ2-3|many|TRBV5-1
CASSLAEDTQYF
TGCGCCAGCAGCTTGGCCGAAGATACGCAGTATTTT
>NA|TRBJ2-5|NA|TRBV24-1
CATSDAGLVGQETQYF
TGTGCCACCAGTGATGCCGGGCTAGTTGGGCAAGAGACCCAGTACTTC
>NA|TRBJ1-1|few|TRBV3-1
CASSQAISGNTEAFF
TGTGCCAGCAGCCAAGCGATTTCGGGGAACACTGAAGCTTTCTTT
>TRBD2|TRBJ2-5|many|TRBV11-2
CASSLGASGGSYQETQYF
TGTGCCAGCAGCTTAGGGGCTAGCGGGGGATCGTACCAAGAGACCCAGTACTTC
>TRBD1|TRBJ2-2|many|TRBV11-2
CASSLAGGNSGELFF
TGTGCCAGCAGCTTAGCAGGGGGCAATTCCGGGGAGCTGTTTTTT
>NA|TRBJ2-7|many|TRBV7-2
CASSFLGRSLVYEQYF
TGTGCCAGCAGCTTCTTGGGACGGTCACTAGTCTACGAGCAGTACTTC
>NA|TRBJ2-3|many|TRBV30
CAWNLAATDTQYF
TGTGCCTGGAATTTAGCGGCTACAGATACGCAGTATTTT
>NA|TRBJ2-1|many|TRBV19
CATGQYSYNEQFF
TGTGCCACTGGACAGTACTCCTACAATGAGCAGTTCTTC
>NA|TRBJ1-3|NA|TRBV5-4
CASSLTEPSGNTIYF
TGTGCCAGCAGCTTGACTGAGCCCTCTGGAAACACCATATATTTT
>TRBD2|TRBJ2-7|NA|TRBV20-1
CSASWGGGISYEQYF
TGCAGTGCCAGTTGGGGCGGGGGGATCTCCTACGAGCAGTACTTC
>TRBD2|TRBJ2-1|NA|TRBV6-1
CASSGRGTSGGTYNEQFF
TGTGCCAGCAGCGGACGTGGGACTAGCGGGGGTACCTACAATGAGCAGTTCTTC
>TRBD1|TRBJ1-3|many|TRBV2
CASSLGQGVGNTIYF
TGTGCCAGCAGCCTCGGACAGGGAGTCGGAAACACCATATATTTT
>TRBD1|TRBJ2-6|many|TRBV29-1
CSIEGRGLNGANVLTF
TGCAGCATTGAAGGCAGGGGGCTTAATGGGGCCAACGTCCTGACTTTC
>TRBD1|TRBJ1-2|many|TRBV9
CASSVGQGINYGYTF
TGTGCCAGCAGCGTGGGACAGGGGATAAACTATGGCTACACCTTC
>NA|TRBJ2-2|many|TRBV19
CASSQDTGELFF
TGTGCCAGTAGTCAGGACACCGGGGAGCTGTTTTTT
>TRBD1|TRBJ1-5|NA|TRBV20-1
CSASDGGTGGGNQPQHF
TGCAGTGCTAGCGACGGAGGGACAGGGGGAGGCAATCAGCCCCAGCATTTT